This T cell receptor beta chain stems from a study of prognosis after radiotherapy for stage I lung cancer. This clonotype was counted many times. V lost 6 bases and J lost 8; bases outside the gene matches: 9. The CDR3 consists of 13 residues. The germline gives CDR1 KGHSH, CDR2 LQKENI. Two-round multiplex PCR amplified TCR beta CDR3 from genomic DNA. Primers targeting each individual TRBV and TRBJ gene were applied in first-round PCR. Each CDR3 protein is one row after TCRdb ran MiXCR on the multiplex PCR reads. The repertoire holds roughly 15,000 distinct CDR3 sequences, with 15% to 20% as singletons.

The source material was PBMCs, sampled before or after stereotactic body radiation therapy (not recorded which). This chain connects TRBV18 to TRBJ1-2; 7 nucleotides line up with TRBD1. The receptor comes from a donor aged 50 or older with non-small cell lung cancer. The CDR3 DNA is TGTGCCAGCTCTTCTACAGGGGCGAGCGGCTACACCTTC. Translating it yields CASSSTGASGYTF.